This T cell receptor beta chain was sequenced in a study of vaccination and CD4 T cells after COVID-19. Turning to the study itself: Control cultures, each given a CEFX pool, an HIV-1 Nef pool, or no peptide, were included.

Researchers used the Oncomine TCR Beta short-read assay to sequence DNA from cultured CD4+ T cells. TCRdb re-called the PCR reads through MiXCR, storing one row per CDR3 protein. The sample contains nearly 20,000 distinct CDR3 sequences, approximately 44% of which appear only once. Findings and limits, study-wide: Clonotypes reactive to SARS-CoV-2 had a median that went up from roughly 21 to 40, but not significantly.

Treatment meaning: approximately nine-day PBMC culture with coronavirus spike peptide pools or control peptides (ViraFEST assay). Only one count was recorded for this clonotype. Antigen specificity is unknown. Trimming took 0 bases from V and 8 from J, leaving 8 bases between them. Looked up from germline, CDR1 is WSHSY and CDR2 is SAAADI. This CDR3 contains 13 residues. The rearrangement joins TRBV10-2 to TRBJ1-5; D gene unclear. Sequenced here: CD4+ T cells from blood, cultured in vitro, sampled after SARS-CoV-2 vaccination. This clonotype originated in a human donor who had recovered from COVID-19. The CDR3 nucleotides read TGCGCCAGCAGTGAGTCGTCGGTGAAGCCCCAGCATTTT. It is translated as CASSESSVKPQHF.